The 17 T cell receptor beta chains in this list originate from one sample, sequenced in a study of T cell clonality in common variable immunodeficiency. Clones were read by immunoSEQ multiplex PCR, and TCRdb kept only the in-frame ones, dropping some. The specimen has 30,000 to 40,000 clones, none found just once. Sequencing was carried out using peripheral blood mononuclear cells. The receptors shown here come from a person aged 18 to 70 in good health.

This clone was counted ten times or more. Read coverage stops 3 residues before the CDR3 terminus; the germline J gene supplies the remainder. V is TRBV5-1 and J is TRBJ1-5; a possible D gene is TRBD1 (5 bases). V dropped 4 bases and J dropped 0 bases, with 14 bases sitting between them. Per germline, CDR1 SGHRS and CDR2 YFSETQ. CDR3 length: 16 amino acids. CDR3 DNA, as far as it was read: TGCGCCAGCAGCCCCGGGGGACGGACTAGCAATCAGCCC. Its translation is CASSPGGRTSNQP. The whole CDR3 reads CASSPGGRTSNQPQHF.

This clone was detected ten times or more. The missing CDR3 end, 3 residues past where the read stops, is filled in from the germline J gene. V and J are TRBV29-1 and TRBJ1-2, with TRBD1 as a possible D gene (6 bases). CDR1 is SQVTM, CDR2 ANQGSEA, per germline. The CDR3 has 13 residues. The covered CDR3 bases are TGCAGCGTCCAACCGGGACATTCCTACGAG. Translated, it gives CSVQPGHSYE. The entire CDR3 sequence reads CSVQPGHSYEYTF.

This clone showed up just a few times. The sequenced fragment ends 3 residues before the CDR3 boundary, so the rest is inferred from the germline J gene. The chain recombines TRBV30 with TRBJ1-1; no reliable D call. In germline, CDR1 is GTSNPN, CDR2 SVGIG (reference sequence). This CDR3 is built from 15 residues. CDR3 amino acids: CAWSVSLAGGMTAFF. CDR3 DNA, as far as it was read: TGTGCCTGGAGTGTAAGTCTAGCGGGAGGAATGACA.

This clone occurred a few times. The read terminates 3 residues before the CDR3 end, so the remaining end is supplied by the germline J gene. The chain combines TRBV5-3 with TRBJ1-2, with 10 nucleotides matching TRBD1. TRBV5-3 is known as an ORF, though its function is uncertain. The CDR3 runs 16 residues. V lost 1 base, J lost 4 bases, and 7 bases stayed unmatched. The CDR3 spells CARSLNRDRGIYGYTF. The covered CDR3 bases are TGTGCCAGAAGCTTGAATAGGGACAGGGGTATCTATGGC.

Comments on this clone: With the read ending 3 residues before the CDR3 end, the germline J gene is used to fill in that end. V is TRBV18 and J is TRBJ2-2, with TRBD1 matching over 7 bases. The CDR3 runs to 17 residues. Germline trimming cut 3 bases from V and 2 bases from J; bases unmatched to any gene: 9. Per the germline V gene, CDR1 is KGHSH and CDR2 is LQKENI. Partial CDR3 DNA: TGTGCCAGCTCACCCCCGGGACAGAGTCCAAACACCGGGGAG. Its translation: CASSPPGQSPNTGE. The whole CDR3 is CASSPPGQSPNTGELFF.

This clone was detected many times. Read sequence stops 3 residues before the CDR3 end, and the germline J gene provides the missing end. The V call is TRBV6-4, the J call TRBJ2-3; D not resolved. The CDR3 has 11 amino acids. CDR1 is MRHNA and CDR2 is SNTAGT in the germline V gene. CDR3 loop: CASRKGPTQYF. Partial CDR3 DNA: TGTGCCAGCAGGAAAGGCCCGACG.

The table lists this clone with a few counts. The read ends 3 residues shy of where the CDR3 ends; the end is completed using the germline J gene. The chain is built from TRBV18 and TRBJ2-2; 7 nucleotides agree with TRBD2. Looked up from germline, CDR1 is KGHSH and CDR2 is LQKENI. CDR3 length equals 15 residues. V shed 3 bases, J shed 3 bases, and the junction held 4 bases outside the gene matches. The CDR3 DNA, read in part, is TGTGCCAGCTCACCGAGCGGGATTTACACCGGGGAG. Amino acids: CASSPSGIYTGE. The CDR3 reads in full as CASSPSGIYTGELFF.

This clone came up many times. The read ends 3 residues before the CDR3 terminus; that terminus is restored from the germline J gene. This chain connects TRBV5-5 to TRBJ1-5; 9 nucleotides agree with TRBD1. This CDR3 contains 15 residues. V dropped 0 bases and J dropped 5; count of bases not matched to a gene: 3. Per the germline V gene, CDR1 is SGHKS and CDR2 is YYEKEE (reference sequence). CDR3 protein: CASSLAGDRDQPQHF. Incomplete CDR3 DNA: TGTGCCAGCAGCTTGGCGGGGGACAGGGATCAGCCC. Supplemented by reference TRBV5-5 and TRBJ1-5, the full variable domain reads DAGVTQSPTHLIKTRGQQVTLRCSPISGHKSVSWYQQVLGQGPQFIFQYYEKEERGRGNFPDRFSARQFPNYSSELNVNALLLGDSALYLCASSLAGDRDQPQHFGDGTRLSIL.

This clone was found many times. The read finishes 3 residues shy of the CDR3 end, and the germline J gene is used to complete it. V usage is TRBV30 and J usage is TRBJ2-3; 8 bases map to TRBD2. The CDR3 consists of 15 residues. Germline lookup yields CDR1 GTSNPN and CDR2 SVGIG (reference sequence). V shed 5 bases, J shed 2 bases, and the junction held 9 bases outside the gene matches. CDR3 protein: CAWARLAGPTDTQYF. The sequenced part of the CDR3 DNA is TGTGCCTGGGCGAGGCTAGCGGGTCCCACAGATACG.

Many counts were recorded for this clone. The CDR3 goes on 3 residues after the read ends, and that part is filled in from the germline J gene. The rearrangement links TRBV13 to TRBJ2-2, with 9 bases that match TRBD1. This CDR3 contains 14 residues. CDR1 PRHDT and CDR2 FYEKMQ come from the germline V gene (reference sequence). The CDR3 DNA, read in part, is TGTGCCAGCAGCAGACGGACAGGGGATGAAAAG. It yields the protein CASSRRTGDEK. From start to end, the CDR3 is CASSRRTGDEKLFF.

Turning to this clone: Sequencing ends 3 residues short of the CDR3 end; the germline J gene provides the rest. The rearrangement links TRBV5-1 to TRBJ1-2, with D maybe TRBD1 (6 bases). Germline V gene sequence: CDR1 SGHRS, CDR2 YFSETQ. V gave up 0 bases and J gave up 4 bases, with 7 bases separating them. CDR3 length: 13 amino acids. CDR3 DNA, as far as it was read: TGCGCCAGCAGCTTGGACAGGGCCTATGGC. Translation: CASSLDRAYG. In full, the CDR3 is CASSLDRAYGYTF.

About this clone itself: The read comes to an end 3 residues before the CDR3 does, leaving the germline J gene to fill in the end. J is TRBJ1-1 and V is TRBV10-2; TRBD1 might be the D (6 bases). Germline V gives CDR1 WSHSY, CDR2 SAAADI. This CDR3 has 14 residues. Trimming took off 0 bases at V and 4 bases at J, with 9 bases between the two ends. The CDR3 loop reads CASSESGGGTEAFF. The covered CDR3 bases are TGCGCCAGCAGTGAGTCGGGAGGGGGCACTGAA.

This clone has only a few counts. The read terminates 3 residues ahead of where the CDR3 ends, so the germline J gene completes it. V usage is TRBV30 and J usage is TRBJ2-4; 7 bases align to TRBD1. Per germline, CDR1 GTSNPN and CDR2 SVGIG (reference sequence). The CDR3 sequence is 11 residues long. The sequenced part of the CDR3 DNA is TGTGCCTGGAGCTTGTCAGGGGGT. Translated: CAWSLSGG. The CDR3 as a whole reads CAWSLSGGQYF.

Regarding this clone: The read finishes 3 residues shy of the CDR3 end, and the germline J gene is used to complete it. The chain combines TRBV2 with TRBJ2-7; 8 bases are a match to TRBD1. The V gene end was trimmed by 3 bases and the J gene end by 5 bases; junction bases not matched to a gene: 12. The CDR3 consists of 16 residues. Germline assignment: CDR1 SNHLY and CDR2 FYNNEI. CDR3 bases read: TGTGCCAGCAGTGAGCCCGGGACAGGTAGGAAGGACGAG. Its translation is CASSEPGTGRKDE. The whole CDR3 protein reads CASSEPGTGRKDEQYF.

In the case of this clone: The sequenced fragment ends 3 residues before the CDR3 boundary, so the rest is inferred from the germline J gene. The rearrangement uses TRBV2 and TRBJ1-1, with 8 nucleotides matching TRBD1. The CDR3 contains 14 residues. Germline values: CDR1 SNHLY, CDR2 FYNNEI. After removal of 6 bases from V and 5 bases from J, the junction contained 8 bases not matched to a gene. The CDR3 is CASRGQGRATEAFF. Incomplete CDR3 DNA: TGTGCCAGCAGAGGACAGGGAAGGGCAACTGAA.

Many counts were recorded for this clone. The read terminates 3 residues ahead of where the CDR3 ends, so the germline J gene completes it. The chain uses TRBV2 and TRBJ2-3; a weak D match, TRBD2 (5 bases). Trimming shortened V by 7 bases and J by 6 bases, and 17 bases separated the two germline ends. The CDR3 totals 14 residues. Per the germline V gene, CDR1 is SNHLY and CDR2 is FYNNEI. The CDR3 is CASIRGFKTDTQYF. CDR3 DNA, as far as it was read: TGTGCCAGCATCCGCGGGTTTAAAACGGATACG.

There are many counts of this clone. The read terminates 3 residues ahead of where the CDR3 ends, so the germline J gene completes it. The chain employs TRBV29-1 and TRBJ2-5; 7 bases map to TRBD1. The CDR3 consists of 11 residues. Germline assignment: CDR1 SQVTM and CDR2 ANQGSEA. J was trimmed by 2 bases and V by 6 bases; bases with no gene match: 0. The CDR3 region is CSVGQQETQYF. The CDR3 bases that were read are TGCAGCGTGGGACAGCAAGAGACC.